The next 24 T cell receptor beta chains were all read from a single sample in a study of blood T cell repertoires in COVID-19. The method was immunoSEQ multiplex PCR; TCRdb's version includes in-frame clones alone and lacks a portion of them. The repertoire includes 97,000 or so clones, about 85% of them detected once, and 2% to 2.5% sits in the top ten. The sample comprised peripheral blood. The receptors come from a man aged 45-65 years with active COVID-19.

V usage is TRBV11-2 and J usage is TRBJ1-3, with D perhaps matching TRBD1 (6 bases). CDR3 length: 16 residues. Trimming cost V 5 bases and J 4 bases, with 18 bases left between them. In germline, CDR1 is SGHAT, CDR2 FQNNGV. The CDR3 protein is CASSPLAGARGNTIYF. The CDR3 DNA reads as TGTGCCAGCAGCCCCTTGGCGGGGGCGCGCGGAAACACCATATATTTT.

This clone showed up just once. This sequence joins TRBV6-5 and TRBJ2-1, with D perhaps TRBD1 (6 bases). Between the trimmed V and J ends, which lost 7 bases and 7 bases, there was a span of 14 bases. The V gene's germline CDR1 is MNHEY and CDR2 SVGAGI. This CDR3 has 13 amino acids. CDR3 sequence reads: CASISTGRNEQFF. CDR3 in DNA: TGTGCCAGCATTTCCACAGGGCGGAATGAGCAGTTCTTC.

The chain joins TRBV7-9 to TRBJ1-1, with no clear D. CDR1 is SEHNR, CDR2 FQNEAQ, per germline (reference sequence). The CDR3 extends over 13 amino acids. V lost 3 bases and J 3 bases, leaving 8 bases between the germline ends. The CDR3: CASSFEEHTEAFF. The CDR3 nucleotides are TGTGCCAGCAGCTTCGAGGAACACACTGAAGCTTTCTTT.

This clone appeared once. This chain joins TRBV7-2 and TRBJ2-7; maybe TRBD2 (6 bases). Germline V CDR1 and CDR2: SGHTA, FQGNSA. The CDR3 length is 11 residues. V was cut by 3 bases and J by 7 bases, with 7 bases left in between. In DNA, the CDR3 is TGTGCCAGCAGCTTTGCGGGAGAGCAGTACTTC. It translates to CASSFAGEQYF.

The chain carries TRBV6-5 and TRBJ2-1; possible D gene TRBD2, 5 bases. CDR3 length: 15 amino acids. V lost 4 bases and J 8 bases, leaving 18 bases between the germline ends. Germline V CDR1 and CDR2: MNHEY, SVGAGI. The CDR3 nucleotides are TGTGCCAGCAGTTTGTTCCGGGTCAAGGGAGATGAGCAGTTCTTC. It specifies CASSLFRVKGDEQFF.

V and J are TRBV5-4 and TRBJ2-1; possible D gene TRBD1, 6 bases. Germline assignment: CDR1 SGHNT and CDR2 YYREEE (reference sequence). V was pared by 2 bases and J by 7 bases, with 22 bases between. This CDR3 contains 17 residues. CDR3 bases: TGTGCCAGCAGCTTCGGTAGCCCAGGGGCGGTGGGTAATGAGCAGTTCTTC. It codes for CASSFGSPGAVGNEQFF.

The chain has TRBV5-1 and TRBJ2-3; 12 bases line up with TRBD2. The CDR3 runs 17 residues. Trimming cost V 4 bases and J 2 bases; bases outside gene matches: 8. Germline CDR1 reads SGHRS; CDR2 reads YFSETQ. The CDR3 DNA follows: TGCGCCAGCAGCCCTGGACTAGCGGGGACCTTCACAGATACGCAGTATTTT. Amino acid sequence: CASSPGLAGTFTDTQYF.

The chain joins TRBV14 to TRBJ1-2; D gene unclear. With 0 bases removed from V and 8 bases from J, the gap between germline ends came to 10 bases. The germline V gene encodes CDR1 SGHDN and CDR2 FVKESK. The CDR3 spans 13 residues. DNA of the CDR3: TGTGCCAGCAGCCAAGAGACCTGGCGGGGCTACACCTTC. It translates to CASSQETWRGYTF.

The rearrangement uses TRBV5-1 and TRBJ1-1, with 7 positions matching TRBD1. V shed 0 bases, J shed 0 bases, and the junction held 2 bases outside the gene matches. The CDR3 sequence is 15 residues long. In germline, CDR1 is SGHRS, CDR2 YFSETQ. For the CDR3, the DNA is TGCGCCAGCAGCTTGGGGGGGACAGTGAACACTGAAGCTTTCTTT. It yields the protein CASSLGGTVNTEAFF.

This clone came up once. This chain links TRBV5-1 with TRBJ2-6; TRBD1 agrees at 7 bases. The germline gives CDR1 SGHRS, CDR2 YFSETQ. The J segment lost 4 bases and the V segment lost 1 base, leaving 5 bases of the junction unmatched. CDR3 length: 16 residues. The CDR3 coding sequence is TGCGCCAGCAGCTTGACAGGGGCTAGCGGGGCCAACGTCCTGACTTTC. This sequence encodes CASSLTGASGANVLTF. Filled out from reference TRBV5-1 and TRBJ2-6, the complete variable domain reads KAGVTQTPRYLIKTRGQQVTLSCSPISGHRSVSWYQQTPGQGLQFLFEYFSETQRNKGNFPGRFSGRQFSNSRSEMNVSTLELGDSALYLCASSLTGASGANVLTFGAGSRLTVL.

The chain carries TRBV2 and TRBJ2-1; TRBD1 aligns across 8 bases. CDR1 SNHLY and CDR2 FYNNEI come from the germline V gene. The V and J ends lost 7 bases and 16 bases, in that order; junction bases with no gene match: 9. The CDR3 spans 11 residues. The CDR3 DNA reads TGTGCCAGCAATTTCCCGGGACAGGTATTCTTC. Translation gives CASNFPGQVFF.

The chain recombines TRBV11-2 with TRBJ2-1, with 9 positions matching TRBD2. Per germline, CDR1 SGHAT and CDR2 FQNNGV. CDR3 length: 17 amino acids. Unmatched junction bases numbered 16, after V lost 4 bases and J lost 9 bases. CDR3 residues: CASSSSLGLAGLGEQFF. The DNA for the CDR3 is TGTGCCAGCAGCTCCTCCCTGGGGCTAGCGGGGTTGGGTGAGCAGTTCTTC.

V gene TRBV5-1 combines with J gene TRBJ1-6; 7 positions agree with TRBD1. The CDR3 has 16 residues. The germline V gene encodes CDR1 SGHRS and CDR2 YFSETQ. V was pared by 5 bases and J by 2 bases, with 7 bases of the junction left unmatched. CDR3 protein: CASRKLQGTYNSPLHF. In DNA form, the CDR3 reads TGCGCCAGCAGAAAATTACAGGGGACCTATAATTCACCCCTCCACTTT.

The V and J genes are TRBV5-4 and TRBJ1-1, with D perhaps matching TRBD1 (5 bases). The CDR3 is made up of 13 amino acids. V was cut by 2 bases and J by 2 bases, with 7 bases left in between. CDR1 and CDR2 from the germline V gene are SGHNT and YYREEE (reference sequence). CDR3 coding DNA: TGTGCCAGCAGCTTTCAGGGAAACACTGAAGCTTTCTTT. Amino acid sequence: CASSFQGNTEAFF.

To note about this clone: One end of the junction fails to match germline, which may point to a read error. The chain links TRBV6-5 to TRBJ1-1; 7 positions agree with TRBD1. The germline V gene encodes CDR1 MNHEY and CDR2 SVGAGI. This CDR3 is 13 amino acids long. CDR3 region: CASRTSSGQVLVF. CDR3 DNA sequence: TGTGCCAGCAGAACATCCTCAGGACAGGTGCTGGTCTTT.

CDR3 in amino acids: CASSQDWGTGGLGEQFF. CDR3 coding DNA: TGCGCCAGCAGCCAAGATTGGGGGACAGGGGGCTTGGGTGAGCAGTTCTTC. The rearrangement uses TRBV4-3 and TRBJ2-1; TRBD1 matches at 12 bases. The CDR3 spans 17 residues. V lost 0 bases and J lost 9; bases outside the gene matches: 9. Germline V gene data show CDR1 as LGHNA and CDR2 as YSLEER.

This chain joins TRBV6-6 and TRBJ1-2; D is undetermined. The V gene's germline CDR1 is MNHNY and CDR2 SVGAGI (reference sequence). Trimming took off 5 bases at V and 8 bases at J, with 18 bases between the two ends. The CDR3 length is 14 residues. The CDR3 nucleotides read TGTGCCAGCAGTCCTCCCCTCACGGTTCGGGGCTACACCTTC. It is translated as CASSPPLTVRGYTF.

This sequence joins TRBV24-1 and TRBJ1-2; no definite D call. Trimming left V 4 bases short and J 7 bases short, with 6 bases between. The CDR3 is 11 amino acids. Germline values: CDR1 KGHDR, CDR2 SFDVKD. The CDR3 spells CATSDHGGYTF. In DNA, the CDR3 is TGTGCCACCAGTGACCACGGTGGCTACACCTTC.

J is TRBJ2-5 and V is TRBV3-1 (or the pseudogene TRBV3-2); D is perhaps TRBD2 (6 bases). The CDR3 sequence is 14 residues long. V was cut by 4 bases and J by 2 bases, with 11 bases left in between. In germline, CDR1 is LGHDT, CDR2 YNNKEL (reference sequence). CDR3 loop: CASSRGTFQETQYF. In DNA form, the CDR3 reads TGTGCCAGCAGCCGTGGGACTTTTCAAGAGACCCAGTACTTC.

This rearrangement joins TRBV7-2 to TRBJ2-7; 9 bases are shared with TRBD1. Trimming cost V 5 bases and J 7 bases; bases outside gene matches: 9. The V gene's germline CDR1 is SGHTA and CDR2 FQGNSA. This CDR3 contains 14 residues. The CDR3 DNA sequence: TGTGCCAGCAGCCAAGGCCACAGGGGGCATGAGCAGTACTTC. The encoded protein is CASSQGHRGHEQYF.

The chain couples TRBV4-3 to TRBJ2-1, with TRBD1 as a possible D gene (5 bases). V lost 0 bases, J lost 10 bases, and 10 bases lay in between. Per the germline V gene, CDR1 is LGHNA and CDR2 is YSLEER. CDR3 length equals 13 residues. DNA for the CDR3: TGCGCCAGCAGCCAAGATCGACAGACCGAGCAGTTCTTC. It codes for CASSQDRQTEQFF.

V and J are TRBV19 and TRBJ2-2, with TRBD2 as a possible D gene (7 bases). The CDR3 spans 13 residues. Looked up from germline, CDR1 is LNHDA and CDR2 is SQIVND (reference sequence). DNA for the CDR3: TGTGGGGTAGGGGGGGTATTCACCGGGGAGCTGTTTTTT. Translation gives CGVGGVFTGELFF.

The rearrangement uses TRBV30 and TRBJ1-5; D is uncertain. CDR1 GTSNPN and CDR2 SVGIG come from the germline V gene (reference sequence). This CDR3 region has 13 residues. The V end lost 0 bases, the J end lost 5 bases, and 8 bases lay between the germline ends. The CDR3 region has the DNA TGTGCCTGGAGTGTACGCGGGTATCAGCCCCAGCATTTT. Translation: CAWSVRGYQPQHF.

Note on this clone: In the same sample, other DNA sequences code for this CDR3. The chain recombines TRBV9 with TRBJ2-7; 11 positions match TRBD1. This CDR3 is 15 amino acids long. Germline V gives CDR1 SGDLS, CDR2 YYNGEE. J was trimmed by 3 bases and V by 3 bases; bases with no gene match: 5. This CDR3 reads CASSAGTGGLYEQYF. CDR3 bases: TGTGCCAGCAGCGCCGGGACAGGGGGTCTCTACGAGCAGTACTTC.